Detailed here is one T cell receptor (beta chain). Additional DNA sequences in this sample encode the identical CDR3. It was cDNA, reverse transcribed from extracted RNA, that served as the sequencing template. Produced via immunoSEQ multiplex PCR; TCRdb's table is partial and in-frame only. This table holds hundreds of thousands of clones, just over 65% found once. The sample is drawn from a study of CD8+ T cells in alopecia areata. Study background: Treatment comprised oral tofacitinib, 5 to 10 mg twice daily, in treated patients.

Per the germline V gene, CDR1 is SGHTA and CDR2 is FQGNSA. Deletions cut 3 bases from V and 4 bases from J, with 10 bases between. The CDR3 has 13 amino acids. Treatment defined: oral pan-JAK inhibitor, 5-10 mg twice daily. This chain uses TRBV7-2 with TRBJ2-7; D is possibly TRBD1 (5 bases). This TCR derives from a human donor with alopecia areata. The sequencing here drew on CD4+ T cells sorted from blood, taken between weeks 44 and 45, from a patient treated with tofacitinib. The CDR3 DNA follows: TGTGCCAGCAGCTTGGGGCCGTCTTACGAGCAGTACTTC. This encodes CASSLGPSYEQYF.